These T cell receptor beta chains were read from a single sample in a study of cytomegalovirus exposure and HLA in healthy donors. The table came from immunoSEQ multiplex PCR; TCRdb's copy has only in-frame clones and leaves some out. The repertoire holds 110,000 or so clones, about 85% seen once, with approximately 4.5% in the top ten. The sequenced material came from PBMCs. All receptors come from a man aged 18 to 35 in good health and CMV-seropositive. The CDR3 runs from the conserved cysteine through the conserved F or W. D genes are given only for firm matches. Clone size, where shown, is once, few, many, or a class for clones that have expanded.

>NA|TRBD2|TRBJ2-1|TRBV7-6
CASSFLAGGRNEQFF
TGTGCCAGCAGCTTCCTAGCGGGGGGGCGCAATGAGCAGTTCTTC
>NA|NA|TRBJ1-1|TRBV5-1
CASSLEGGLEAFF
TGCGCCAGCAGCTTGGAAGGAGGACTTGAAGCTTTCTTT
>NA|NA|TRBJ2-2|TRBV10-3
CAISAMTEVRAGELFF
TGTGCCATCAGTGCCATGACAGAGGTTAGGGCCGGGGAGCTGTTTTTT
>NA|NA|TRBJ1-6|TRBV10-3
CAISDLKGGQENSPLHF
TGTGCCATCAGTGATCTAAAGGGAGGGCAGGAGAATTCACCCCTCCACTTT
>once|TRBD2|TRBJ2-7|TRBV15
CATSRAAVAGGSYEQYF
TGTGCCACCAGCAGAGCCGCCGTCGCGGGGGGTTCCTACGAGCAGTACTTC
>once|TRBD1|TRBJ1-6|TRBV5-6
CASSSGQRLNSPLHF
TGTGCCAGCAGCTCGGGACAGAGACTGAATTCACCCCTCCACTTT
>NA|NA|TRBJ1-5|TRBV4-1
CASSRAGWDSRNQPQHF
TGCGCCAGCAGCCGGGCAGGGTGGGATTCAAGGAATCAGCCCCAGCATTTT
>NA|NA|TRBJ2-7|TRBV5-4
CASSLDSASYEQYF
TGTGCCAGCAGCTTGGACAGTGCCTCCTACGAGCAGTACTTC
>few|TRBD1|TRBJ2-7|TRBV6-5
CASSEDRAYEQYF
TGTGCCAGCAGCGAGGACAGGGCCTACGAGCAGTACTTC
>NA|NA|TRBJ2-5|TRBV25-1
CASSDQYQETQYF
TGTGCCAGCAGTGACCAGTACCAAGAGACCCAGTACTTC
>NA|TRBD1|TRBJ1-1|TRBV15
CATSRVGQGEAFF
TGTGCCACCAGCAGAGTTGGACAGGGTGAAGCTTTCTTT
>NA|TRBD1|TRBJ1-1|TRBV29-1
CSAEDRARTEAFF
TGCAGCGCTGAGGACAGGGCCAGGACTGAAGCTTTCTTT
>NA|TRBD2|TRBJ2-1|TRBV7-6
CASSLFSGQGSGGSDEQFF
TGTGCCAGCAGCTTATTTTCGGGGCAGGGTAGCGGGGGATCGGATGAGCAGTTCTTC
>NA|NA|TRBJ1-6|TRBV5-4
CASSLSTGLDSPLHF
TGTGCCAGCAGCTTAAGTACGGGGTTAGATTCACCCCTCCACTTT
>once|NA|TRBJ1-5|TRBV5-8
CASSLVAVMVDQPQHF
TGTGCCAGCAGCTTGGTCGCAGTCATGGTGGATCAGCCCCAGCATTTT
>NA|TRBD2|TRBJ2-1|TRBV6-1
CASSAVGGANEQFF
TGTGCCAGCAGTGCTGTCGGGGGGGCCAATGAGCAGTTCTTC
>NA|TRBD1|TRBJ2-1|TRBV5-4
CASSLIQGNEQFF
TGTGCCAGCAGCTTGATACAGGGGAATGAGCAGTTCTTC
>NA|NA|TRBJ2-3|TRBV7-9
CASSFSSVRTDTQYF
TGTGCCAGCAGCTTTTCTAGCGTGAGAACAGATACGCAGTATTTT
>NA|TRBD1|TRBJ2-2|TRBV2
CASGARTGTGELFF
TGTGCCAGCGGCGCCAGGACAGGGACCGGGGAGCTGTTTTTT
>NA|NA|TRBJ1-1|TRBV2
CASSEAGGPPPEAFF
TGTGCCAGCAGTGAAGCCGGAGGGCCGCCCCCTGAAGCTTTCTTT
>NA|NA|TRBJ2-3|TRBV9
CASSPHPGDTQYF
TGTGCCAGCAGCCCTCATCCCGGGGATACGCAGTATTTT
>NA|NA|TRBJ2-5|TRBV6-5
CASSYPGFQYF
TGTGCCAGCAGTTACCCGGGGTTCCAGTACTTC
>NA|NA|TRBJ2-5|TRBV27
CASSFSSGETQYF
TGTGCCAGCAGTTTTTCAAGCGGGGAGACCCAGTACTTC
>NA|TRBD1|TRBJ2-7|TRBV23-1
CASSLLGQGANNGEQYF
TGCGCCAGCAGTCTGTTGGGACAGGGGGCCAACAATGGTGAGCAGTACTTC
>NA|NA|TRBJ2-3|TRBV29-1
CIQFRLSGDTQYF
TGCATCCAGTTCCGCTTGTCGGGGGATACGCAGTATTTT
>once|NA|TRBJ2-2|TRBV6-5
CASRRQRRGTGELFF
TGTGCCAGCAGGAGACAACGACGGGGCACCGGGGAGCTGTTTTTT
>few|TRBD1|TRBJ2-7|TRBV10-1
CASSVGTGYEQYF
TGCGCCAGCAGTGTCGGGACAGGCTACGAGCAGTACTTC
>NA|NA|TRBJ2-7|TRBV15
CATSRETGTYEQYF
TGTGCCACCAGCAGAGAAACAGGGACCTACGAGCAGTACTTC
>NA|NA|TRBJ1-1|TRBV28
CASSLDRFEAFF
TGTGCCAGCAGTTTAGACAGGTTTGAAGCTTTCTTT
>NA|NA|TRBJ2-4|TRBV15
CATSSPRELAKNIQYF
TGTGCCACCAGCAGTCCACGGGAGCTAGCCAAAAACATTCAGTACTTC
>NA|NA|TRBJ1-1|TRBV11-3
CASSATGTTEAFF
TGTGCCAGCAGCGCCACAGGGACCACTGAAGCTTTCTTT
>NA|NA|TRBJ2-7|TRBV5-1
CASSLTWAEGEQYF
TGCGCCAGCAGCTTGACATGGGCGGAGGGCGAGCAGTACTTC
>NA|NA|TRBJ1-1|TRBV7-2
CASSFLGQLNTEAFF
TGTGCCAGCAGCTTTCTCGGACAGCTGAACACTGAAGCTTTCTTT
>NA|NA|TRBJ1-5|TRBV7-9
CASSFPGKGQPQHF
TGTGCCAGCAGCTTCCCAGGGAAGGGTCAGCCCCAGCATTTT
>NA|NA|TRBJ2-7|TRBV11-2
CASRGVGRRSYEQYF
TGTGCCAGCAGGGGAGTGGGGAGGCGCTCCTACGAGCAGTACTTC
>NA|TRBD1|TRBJ2-1|TRBV27
CASSFHDRGAYNEQFF
TGTGCCAGCAGTTTTCACGACAGGGGGGCCTACAATGAGCAGTTCTTC
>NA|NA|TRBJ2-1|TRBV29-1
CSVEMWAGNYNEQFF
TGCAGCGTTGAAATGTGGGCGGGGAATTACAATGAGCAGTTCTTC
>NA|NA|TRBJ2-1|TRBV7-9
CASSPTGHNEQFF
TGTGCCAGCAGCCCGACAGGCCACAATGAGCAGTTCTTC
>NA|NA|TRBJ1-4|TRBV14
CASSQDVGDIDEKLFF
TGTGCCAGCAGCCAAGATGTCGGGGATATTGATGAAAAACTGTTTTTT
>NA|TRBD1|TRBJ1-2|TRBV6-5
CASSYGQGAWPYGYTF
TGTGCCAGCAGTTACGGGCAGGGGGCATGGCCCTATGGCTACACCTTC
>NA|TRBD1|TRBJ1-1|TRBV30
CAWSVDRQGWTEAFF
TGTGCCTGGAGTGTAGACCGACAGGGATGGACTGAAGCTTTCTTT
>NA|TRBD1|TRBJ2-1|TRBV5-6
CASSLSRQGSYNEQFF
TGTGCCAGCAGCTTGTCGAGACAGGGATCCTACAATGAGCAGTTCTTC
>NA|TRBD1|TRBJ1-1|TRBV15
CATSRDKGATTEAFF
TGTGCCACCAGCAGAGATAAGGGGGCGACTACTGAAGCTTTCTTT
>NA|NA|TRBJ1-1|TRBV4-1
CASSQTSPGQMNTEAFF
TGCGCCAGCAGCCAAACTTCACCCGGACAGATGAACACTGAAGCTTTCTTT